This T cell receptor beta chain is drawn from a study of T-cell reconstitution after alpha-beta-depleted transplantation in children. For TCRbeta, the library was prepared with unique molecular identifiers. TCRdb independently ran MiXCR on the PCR reads; one entry per CDR3 protein. The data show over 550,000 distinct CDR3 sequences, with roughly a tenth seen just once and approximately 4.1% held by the top ten. This CDR3 region has 15 residues. V shed 0 bases and J 2 bases; nucleotides not matched to a gene: 4. CDR1 is SGHRS and CDR2 is YFSETQ in the germline V gene. This clonotype was detected only a few times.

The rearrangement uses TRBV5-1 and TRBJ1-1; 7 nucleotides align to TRBD1. The sample consisted of PBMCs from the stem cell graft donor, taken from the stem cell graft. The receptor's source is a human donor who donated a stem cell graft to a child with acute myeloid leukemia. The CDR3 spells CASSLDTGANTEAFF. CDR3 DNA: TGCGCCAGCAGCTTGGACACAGGGGCAAACACTGAAGCTTTCTTT.